The 15 T cell receptor beta chains listed next were all sequenced from one sample in a study of T cells in Graves' hyperthyroidism and ophthalmopathy. Amplification yielded TCR beta CDR3 regions, with RNA transcripts as the source. During a first-round RT-PCR of the TCR CDR3, the HTBI primer set was used. TCRdb passed the multiplex PCR reads through MiXCR, listing each CDR3 protein once. The sample carries fewer than 250,000 distinct CDR3 sequences, roughly 15% recorded once. The sequencing sample was made of blood. All receptors derive from a woman under 30 with Graves' ophthalmopathy.

Note on this clonotype: One junction end disagrees with the germline gene, perhaps due to a read error. The V call is TRBV27, the J call TRBJ2-7, with 11 bases identical to TRBD2. The CDR3 length is 16 residues. Per the germline V gene, CDR1 is MNHEY and CDR2 is SMNVEV (reference sequence). The CDR3 protein is CASSTPSSGRSYKQYF. CDR3 bases: TGTGCCAGCAGTACTCCTTCTAGCGGGAGGAGCTACAAGCAGTACTTC.

This clonotype appeared many times. The chain links TRBV6-2 or TRBV6-3 to TRBJ2-2; tentatively, D is TRBD1 (7 bases). Germline CDR1 MNHEY, CDR2 SVGEGT. The V and J ends lost 3 bases and 3 bases respectively, with 14 bases between them. The CDR3 has 16 amino acids. The CDR3: CASSYWFRGDTGELFF. CDR3 nucleotide sequence: TGTGCCAGCAGTTATTGGTTCAGGGGGGACACCGGGGAGCTGTTTTTT.

This clonotype has a handful of counts. V and J are TRBV24-1 and TRBJ1-2, with 10 bases lining up with TRBD1. J lost 3 bases, V lost 4 bases, and 4 bases had no gene match. The CDR3 totals 15 residues. Germline V gene lookup returns CDR1 KGHDR and CDR2 SFDVKD. CDR3 loop: CATSDGQGGDYGYTF. For the CDR3, the DNA is TGTGCCACCAGTGACGGACAGGGGGGGGACTATGGCTACACCTTC.

This clonotype was observed many times. V usage is TRBV20-1 and J usage is TRBJ1-2; D unclear. The V gene's germline CDR1 is DFQATT and CDR2 SNEGSKA (reference sequence). This CDR3 is built from 11 residues. Between the trimmed V and J ends, which lost 4 bases and 6 bases, there was a span of 9 bases. The CDR3 here is CSAKTPNGYTF. In DNA, the CDR3 is TGCAGTGCTAAGACACCGAATGGCTACACCTTC.

Ten or more counts support this clonotype. This chain connects TRBV11-2 to TRBJ1-1; possible D gene TRBD1, 5 bases. The CDR3 extends over 16 amino acids. V gave up 2 bases and J gave up 0 bases, with 13 bases separating them. Per germline, CDR1 SGHAT and CDR2 FQNNGV. The CDR3 is CASSLKFGTVNTEAFF. DNA of the CDR3: TGTGCCAGCAGCTTAAAGTTTGGGACCGTGAACACTGAAGCTTTCTTT.

This clonotype was seen a few times. An end of the junction does not agree with germline; a read error may underlie this. This rearrangement joins TRBV7-3 to TRBJ1-5; possibly TRBD1 for D (5 bases). Per germline, CDR1 SGHTA and CDR2 FQGTGA. The CDR3 sequence is 15 residues long. The CDR3 bases are TGCGCCAGCAGCCAAGAGGGGCAGAGCAATCAGCCCCAGCATTTT. Translated: CASSQEGQSNQPQHF.

The V gene is TRBV12-3 or TRBV12-4, the J gene TRBJ2-1; 8 bases align to TRBD2. Trimming took 6 bases from V and 6 from J; bases not matched to a gene: 13. The CDR3 loop spans 16 amino acids. The CDR3 region has the DNA TGTGCCAGCAGACCGACGGCCTTCAGCGGGGGCAATGAGCAGTTCTTC. Protein: CASRPTAFSGGNEQFF.

This clonotype came up a few times. The chain recombines TRBV20-1 with TRBJ2-2; D remains unclear. This CDR3 spans 15 amino acids. Deletions cut 0 bases from V and 1 base from J, with 9 bases between. Germline values: CDR1 DFQATT, CDR2 SNEGSKA (reference sequence). The CDR3 DNA reads as TGCAGTGCTAGAGATTTGACGGTGAACACCGGGGAGCTGTTTTTT. This codes for CSARDLTVNTGELFF.

This clonotype was observed a handful of times. This chain joins TRBV15 and TRBJ2-2, with a weak D call TRBD1 (6 bases). Germline assignment: CDR1 LNHNV and CDR2 YYDKDF (reference sequence). Trimming took 3 bases from V and 0 from J, leaving 11 bases between them. This CDR3 spans 16 amino acids. CDR3 coding DNA: TGTGCCACCAGCAGGCAGACAGGCTCGAACACCGGGGAGCTGTTTTTT. Amino acids: CATSRQTGSNTGELFF. The full variable domain, rest sourced from reference TRBV15 and TRBJ2-2, is DAMVIQNPRYQVTQFGKPVTLSCSQTLNHNVMYWYQQKSSQAPKLLFHYYDKDFNNEADTPDNFQSRRPNTSFCFLDIRSPGLGDTAMYLCATSRQTGSNTGELFFGEGSRLTVL.

Ten or more counts support this clonotype. The chain couples TRBV11-2 to TRBJ1-4, with D unclear. Looked up from germline, CDR1 is SGHAT and CDR2 is FQNNGV. There are 14 residues in the CDR3. Trimming cost V 4 bases and J 8 bases, with 14 bases left between them. CDR3 coding DNA: TGTGCCAGCAGCTCGGTGGAACTTTCAGAAAAACTGTTTTTT. The encoded protein is CASSSVELSEKLFF. Complete variable domain (other parts from reference TRBV11-2 and TRBJ1-4): EAGVAQSPRYKIIEKRQSVAFWCNPISGHATLYWYQQILGQGPKLLIQFQNNGVVDDSQLPKDRFSAERLKGVDSTLKIQPAKLEDSAVYLCASSSVELSEKLFFGSGTQLSVL.

This clonotype was observed a handful of times. Germline is not matched at one junction end, which may reflect a read error. The V call is TRBV5-5, the J call TRBJ2-2; TRBD2 might be the D (6 bases). CDR3 size: 14 residues. Germline-derived CDR1 and CDR2 are SGHKS and YYEKEE (reference sequence). CDR3: CASNSAGNTGELFF. The DNA for the CDR3 is TGTGCCAGCAACTCGGCGGGAAACACCGGGGAGCTATTTTTT.

This clonotype was counted many times. The chain links TRBV27 to TRBJ2-1; D remains ambiguous. Germline CDR1 and CDR2: MNHEY and SMNVEV (reference sequence). V lost 6 bases and J lost 9, with 15 bases in between. This CDR3 comprises 13 residues. The CDR3 reads CASSLESVGEQFF. The CDR3 DNA reads TGTGCCAGCAGCCTCGAGTCCGTGGGTGAGCAGTTCTTC.

This clonotype has more than one count but fewer than ten. A much larger clone differs from this one at a single base, so this may be a read error. The chain employs TRBV20-1 and TRBJ2-7, with D perhaps matching TRBD1 or TRBD2 (5 bases each). The germline V gene encodes CDR1 DFQATT and CDR2 SNEGSKA (reference sequence). CDR3 length equals 12 residues. V lost 5 bases, J lost 3 bases, and 11 bases lay in between. The CDR3 bases are TGCAGTGCTCTGGGGGAAGTCTACGAGCAGTACTTC. Its translation: CSALGEVYEQYF.

This clonotype was observed at least ten times. V gene TRBV7-2 combines with J gene TRBJ2-3; possible D gene TRBD2, 6 bases. V lost 4 bases and J lost 1, with 12 bases in between. This CDR3 comprises 15 residues. Germline lookup yields CDR1 SGHTA and CDR2 FQGNSA. The CDR3 sequence is CASSSRLGGTDTQYF. The CDR3 coding sequence is TGTGCCAGCAGCTCAAGACTAGGTGGCACAGATACGCAGTATTTT.

This clonotype was seen many times. This rearrangement joins TRBV7-2 to TRBJ2-1, with D unclear. V lost 1 base, J lost 6 bases, and 16 bases lay in between. Per germline, CDR1 SGHTA and CDR2 FQGNSA. The length of the CDR3 is 16 residues. The CDR3, as DNA: TGTGCCAGCAGCTTAGAGCACGTGAGGATAAGCAATGAGCAGTTCTTC. Amino acids: CASSLEHVRISNEQFF.